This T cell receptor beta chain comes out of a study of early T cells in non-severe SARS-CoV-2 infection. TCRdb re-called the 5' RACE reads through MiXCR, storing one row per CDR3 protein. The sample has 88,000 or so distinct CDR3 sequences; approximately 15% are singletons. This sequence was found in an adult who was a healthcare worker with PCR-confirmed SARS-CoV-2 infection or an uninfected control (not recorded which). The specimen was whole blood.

DNA of the CDR3: TGTGCCAGCTGTAAGACAGGGGCCTCCTACGAGCAGTACTTC. This translates into CASCKTGASYEQYF. The chain has TRBV27 and TRBJ2-7; the match to TRBD1 covers 8 bases. Trimming cost V 8 bases and J 0 bases; bases outside gene matches: 6. CDR1 MNHEY and CDR2 SMNVEV come from the germline V gene (reference sequence). The CDR3 is 14 amino acids.